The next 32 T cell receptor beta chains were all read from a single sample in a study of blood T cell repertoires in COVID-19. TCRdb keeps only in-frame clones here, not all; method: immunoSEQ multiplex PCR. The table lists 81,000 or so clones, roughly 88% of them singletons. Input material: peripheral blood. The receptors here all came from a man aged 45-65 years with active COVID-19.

The DNA of the CDR3 is TGTGCCAGCAGCCAAGAACAGCGGAAAACTAACTATGGCTACACCTTC. It codes for CASSQEQRKTNYGYTF. This rearrangement joins TRBV3-1 (or the pseudogene TRBV3-2) to TRBJ1-2; D not resolved. The CDR3 has 16 amino acids. The V end lost 0 bases, the J end lost 0 bases, and 11 bases lay between the germline ends. Germline CDR1 reads LGHDT; CDR2 reads YNNKEL (reference sequence).

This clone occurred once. CDR3 nucleotides: TGTGCCAGCAGCCCTGACTACGCCCGCAGGGGGACCCAAGAGAACACCGGGGAGCTGTTTTTT. Translated, it gives CASSPDYARRGTQENTGELFF. This chain connects TRBV3-1 (or the pseudogene TRBV3-2) to TRBJ2-2, with 7 bases identical to TRBD1. The junction had 21 bases not matched to a gene; V was cut back by 4 bases and J by 1 base. Germline loops: CDR1 LGHDT, CDR2 YNNKEL (reference sequence). The CDR3 is 21 residues long.

The CDR3 protein is CASSLGTSGTGNEQFF. The CDR3, as DNA: TGTGCCAGCAGCTTAGGTACTAGCGGGACGGGCAATGAGCAGTTCTTC. The rearrangement uses TRBV7-8 and TRBJ2-1; 10 bases match TRBD2. The V gene end was trimmed by 1 base and the J gene end by 6 bases; junction bases not matched to a gene: 6. There are 16 residues in the CDR3. Germline CDR1 and CDR2: SGHVS and FQNEAQ.

The CDR3 sequence: CASSRGREEKLFF. The DNA of the CDR3 is TGTGCCAGCAGCCGAGGCCGAGAGGAAAAACTGTTTTTT. This chain connects TRBV14 to TRBJ1-4; the D is unclear. From germline, CDR1 is SGHDN and CDR2 FVKESK. The V and J ends lost 4 bases and 8 bases respectively, with 11 bases between them. CDR3 size: 13 residues.

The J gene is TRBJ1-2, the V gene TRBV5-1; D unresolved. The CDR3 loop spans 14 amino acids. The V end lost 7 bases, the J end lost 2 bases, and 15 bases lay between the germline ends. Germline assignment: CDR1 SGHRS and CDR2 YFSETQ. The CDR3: CASSLDAGNYGYTF. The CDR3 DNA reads TGCGCCAGCTCACTGGACGCGGGGAACTATGGCTACACCTTC.

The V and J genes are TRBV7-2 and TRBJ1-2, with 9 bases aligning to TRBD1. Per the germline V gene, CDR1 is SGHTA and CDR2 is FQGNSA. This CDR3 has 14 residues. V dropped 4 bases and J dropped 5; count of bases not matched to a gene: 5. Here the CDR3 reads CASSSTGGAYGYTF. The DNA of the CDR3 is TGTGCCAGCAGCTCCACAGGGGGCGCATATGGCTACACCTTC.

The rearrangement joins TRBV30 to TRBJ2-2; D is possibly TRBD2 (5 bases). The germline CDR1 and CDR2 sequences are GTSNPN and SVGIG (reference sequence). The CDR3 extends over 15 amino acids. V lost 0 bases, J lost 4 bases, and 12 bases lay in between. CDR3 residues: CAWSVLGLFTGELFF. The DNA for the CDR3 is TGTGCCTGGAGTGTACTAGGCCTTTTCACCGGGGAGCTGTTTTTT.

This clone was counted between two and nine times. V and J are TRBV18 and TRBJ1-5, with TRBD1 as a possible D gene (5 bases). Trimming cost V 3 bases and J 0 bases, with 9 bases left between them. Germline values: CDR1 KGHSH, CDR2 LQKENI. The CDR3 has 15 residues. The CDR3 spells CASSPTAHSNQPQHF. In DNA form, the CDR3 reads TGTGCCAGCTCACCGACAGCCCATAGCAATCAGCCCCAGCATTTT.

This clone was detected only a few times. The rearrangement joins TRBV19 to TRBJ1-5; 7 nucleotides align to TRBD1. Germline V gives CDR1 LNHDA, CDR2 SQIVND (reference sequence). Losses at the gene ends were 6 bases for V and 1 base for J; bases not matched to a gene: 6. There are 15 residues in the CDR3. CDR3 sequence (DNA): TGTGCCAGTAGACCGACAGGGAAAAGCAATCAGCCCCAGCATTTT. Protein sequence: CASRPTGKSNQPQHF.

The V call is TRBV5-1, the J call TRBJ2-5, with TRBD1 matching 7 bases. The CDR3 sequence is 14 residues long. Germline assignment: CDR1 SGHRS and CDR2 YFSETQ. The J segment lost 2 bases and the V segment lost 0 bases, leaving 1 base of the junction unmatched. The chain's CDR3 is CASSLGTGQETQYF. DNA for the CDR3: TGCGCCAGCAGCTTGGGGACAGGACAAGAGACCCAGTACTTC.

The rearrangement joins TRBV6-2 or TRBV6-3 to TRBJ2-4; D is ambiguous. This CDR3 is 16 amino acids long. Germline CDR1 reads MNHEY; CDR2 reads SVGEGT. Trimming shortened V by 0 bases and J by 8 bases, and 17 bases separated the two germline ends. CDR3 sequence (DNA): TGTGCCAGCAGTTACTCAGGTACGGAGCTCCTGGACATTCAGTACTTC. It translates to CASSYSGTELLDIQYF.

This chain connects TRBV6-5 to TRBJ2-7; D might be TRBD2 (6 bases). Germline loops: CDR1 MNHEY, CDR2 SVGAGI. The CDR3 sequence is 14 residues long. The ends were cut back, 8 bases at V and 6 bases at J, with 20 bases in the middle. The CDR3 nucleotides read TGTGCCAGCGAAGTTGGGGGGACCTACGGCGAGCAGTACTTC. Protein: CASEVGGTYGEQYF.

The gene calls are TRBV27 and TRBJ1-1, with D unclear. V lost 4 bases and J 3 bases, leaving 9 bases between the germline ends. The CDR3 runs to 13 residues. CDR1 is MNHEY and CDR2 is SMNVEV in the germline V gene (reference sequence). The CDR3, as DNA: TGTGCCAGCAGTTCTTCTCGGTACACTGAAGCTTTCTTT. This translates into CASSSSRYTEAFF.

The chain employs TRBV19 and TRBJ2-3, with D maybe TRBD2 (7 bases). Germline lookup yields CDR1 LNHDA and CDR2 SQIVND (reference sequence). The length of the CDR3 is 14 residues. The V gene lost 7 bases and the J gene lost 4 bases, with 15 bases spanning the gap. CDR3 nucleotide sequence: TGTGCCAGTAAAGACGGGGGGCAGCCAGATACGCAGTATTTT. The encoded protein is CASKDGGQPDTQYF. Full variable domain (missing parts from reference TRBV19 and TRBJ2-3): DGGITQSPKYLFRKEGQNVTLSCEQNLNHDAMYWYRQDPGQGLRLIYYSQIVNDFQKGDIAEGYSVSREKKESFPLTVTSAQKNPTAFYLCASKDGGQPDTQYFGPGTRLTVL.

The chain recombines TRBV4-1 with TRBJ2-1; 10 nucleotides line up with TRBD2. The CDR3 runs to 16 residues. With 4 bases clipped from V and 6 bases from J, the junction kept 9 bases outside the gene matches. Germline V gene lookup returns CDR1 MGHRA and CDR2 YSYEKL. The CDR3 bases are TGCGCCAGCAGCCGTACCCCTAGCGGGGGACTCAATGAGCAGTTCTTC. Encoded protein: CASSRTPSGGLNEQFF.

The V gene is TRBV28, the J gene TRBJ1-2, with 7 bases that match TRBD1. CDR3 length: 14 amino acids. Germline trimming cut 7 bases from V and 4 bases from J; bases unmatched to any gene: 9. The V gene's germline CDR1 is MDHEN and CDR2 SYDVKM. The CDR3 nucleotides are TGTGCCAGCATACCCCGGGACAGCCCCTATGGCTACACCTTC. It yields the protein CASIPRDSPYGYTF.

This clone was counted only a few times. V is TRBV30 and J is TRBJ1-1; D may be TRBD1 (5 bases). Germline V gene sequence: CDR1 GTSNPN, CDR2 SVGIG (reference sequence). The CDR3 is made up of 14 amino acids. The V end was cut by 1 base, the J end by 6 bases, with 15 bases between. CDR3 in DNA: TGTGCCTGGAGTGCCGGGGGGGTTAACGCTGAAGCTTTCTTT. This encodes CAWSAGGVNAEAFF.

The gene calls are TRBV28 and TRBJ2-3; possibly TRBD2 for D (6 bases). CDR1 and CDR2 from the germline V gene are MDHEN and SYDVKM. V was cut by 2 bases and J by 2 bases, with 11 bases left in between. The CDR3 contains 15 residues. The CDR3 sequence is CASSLSGSNTDTQYF. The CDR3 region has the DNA TGTGCCAGCAGTTTAAGCGGGTCGAACACAGATACGCAGTATTTT.

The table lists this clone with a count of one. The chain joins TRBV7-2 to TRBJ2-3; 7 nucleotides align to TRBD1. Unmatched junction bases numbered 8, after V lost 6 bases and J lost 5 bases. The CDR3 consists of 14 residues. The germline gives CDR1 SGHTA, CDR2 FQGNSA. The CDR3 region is CASRRQQGLDTQYF. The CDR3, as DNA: TGTGCCAGCAGGCGTCAACAGGGGCTAGATACGCAGTATTTT. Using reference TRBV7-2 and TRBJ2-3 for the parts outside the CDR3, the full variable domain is GAGVSQSPSNKVTEKGKDVELRCDPISGHTALYWYRQSLGQGLEFLIYFQGNSAPDKSGLPSDRFSAERTGGSVSTLTIQRTQQEDSAVYLCASRRQQGLDTQYFGPGTRLTVL.

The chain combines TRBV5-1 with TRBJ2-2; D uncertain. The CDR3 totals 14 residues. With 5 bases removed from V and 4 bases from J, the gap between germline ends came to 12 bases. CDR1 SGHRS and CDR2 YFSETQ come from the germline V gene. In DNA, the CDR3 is TGCGCCAGCAGGCCCGGGTCGGCCACCGGGGAGCTGTTTTTT. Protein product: CASRPGSATGELFF.

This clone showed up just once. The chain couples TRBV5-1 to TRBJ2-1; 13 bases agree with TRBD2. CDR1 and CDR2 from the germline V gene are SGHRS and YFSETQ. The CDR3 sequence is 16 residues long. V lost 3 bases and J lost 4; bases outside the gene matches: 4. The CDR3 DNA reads TGCGCCAGCAGCTCCGGGACTAGCGGGATTTACAATGAGCAGTTCTTC. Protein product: CASSSGTSGIYNEQFF. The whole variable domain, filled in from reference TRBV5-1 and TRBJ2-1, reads KAGVTQTPRYLIKTRGQQVTLSCSPISGHRSVSWYQQTPGQGLQFLFEYFSETQRNKGNFPGRFSGRQFSNSRSEMNVSTLELGDSALYLCASSSGTSGIYNEQFFGPGTRLTVL.

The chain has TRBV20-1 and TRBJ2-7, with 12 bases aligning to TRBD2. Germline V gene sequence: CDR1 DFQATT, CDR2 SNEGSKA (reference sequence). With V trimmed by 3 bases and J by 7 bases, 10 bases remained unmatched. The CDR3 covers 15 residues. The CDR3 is CSASLLAGGPGEQYF. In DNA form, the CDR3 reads TGCAGTGCTAGTCTGCTAGCGGGAGGGCCGGGGGAGCAGTACTTC.

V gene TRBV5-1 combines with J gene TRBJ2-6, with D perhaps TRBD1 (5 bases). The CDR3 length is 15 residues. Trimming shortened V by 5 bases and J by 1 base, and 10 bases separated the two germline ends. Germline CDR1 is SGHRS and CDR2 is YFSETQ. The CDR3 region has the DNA TGCGCCAGCAGTTACCAGGGATCTGGGGCCAACGTCCTGACTTTC. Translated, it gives CASSYQGSGANVLTF. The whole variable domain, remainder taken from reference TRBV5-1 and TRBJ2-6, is KAGVTQTPRYLIKTRGQQVTLSCSPISGHRSVSWYQQTPGQGLQFLFEYFSETQRNKGNFPGRFSGRQFSNSRSEMNVSTLELGDSALYLCASSYQGSGANVLTFGAGSRLTVL.

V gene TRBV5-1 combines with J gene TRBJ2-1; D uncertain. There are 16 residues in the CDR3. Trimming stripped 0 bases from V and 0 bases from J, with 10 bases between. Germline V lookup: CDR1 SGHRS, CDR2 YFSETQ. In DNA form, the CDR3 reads TGCGCCAGCAGCTTGGGCACAAGGAGCTCCTACAATGAGCAGTTCTTC. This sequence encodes CASSLGTRSSYNEQFF.

CDR3 sequence reads: CASSLVGLGQGFTGELFF. CDR3 DNA sequence: TGTGCCAGCAGTTTAGTCGGTTTGGGACAGGGCTTCACCGGGGAGCTGTTTTTT. The chain combines TRBV28 with TRBJ2-2, with 9 bases matching TRBD1. CDR1 is MDHEN and CDR2 is SYDVKM in the germline V gene. V was clipped by 2 bases and J by 4 bases; unmatched bases: 11. CDR3 length: 18 residues.

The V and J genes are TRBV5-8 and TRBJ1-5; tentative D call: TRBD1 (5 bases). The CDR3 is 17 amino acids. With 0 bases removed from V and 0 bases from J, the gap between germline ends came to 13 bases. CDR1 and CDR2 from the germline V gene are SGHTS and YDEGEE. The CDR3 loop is CASSLEAGRGSNQPQHF. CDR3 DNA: TGTGCCAGCAGCTTGGAGGCGGGACGGGGTAGCAATCAGCCCCAGCATTTT.

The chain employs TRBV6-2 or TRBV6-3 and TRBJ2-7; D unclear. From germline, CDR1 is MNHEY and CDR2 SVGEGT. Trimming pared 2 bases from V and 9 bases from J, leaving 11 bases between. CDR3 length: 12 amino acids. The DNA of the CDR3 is TGTGCCAGCAGTTACGATCGCTTTAGGCAGTACTTC. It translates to CASSYDRFRQYF.

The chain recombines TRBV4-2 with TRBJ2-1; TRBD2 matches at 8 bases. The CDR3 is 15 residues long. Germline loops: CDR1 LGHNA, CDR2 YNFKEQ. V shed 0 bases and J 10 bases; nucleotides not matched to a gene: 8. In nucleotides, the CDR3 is TGTGCCAGCAGCCAAGATCGCGGGGGGCTTCGGGAGCAGTTCTTC. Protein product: CASSQDRGGLREQFF.

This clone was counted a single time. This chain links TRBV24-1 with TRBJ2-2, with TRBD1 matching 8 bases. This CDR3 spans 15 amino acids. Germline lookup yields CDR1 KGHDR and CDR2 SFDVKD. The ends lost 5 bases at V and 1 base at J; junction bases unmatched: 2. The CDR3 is CATSVDRGNTGELFF. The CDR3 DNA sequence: TGTGCCACCAGTGTCGACAGGGGGAACACCGGGGAGCTGTTTTTT.

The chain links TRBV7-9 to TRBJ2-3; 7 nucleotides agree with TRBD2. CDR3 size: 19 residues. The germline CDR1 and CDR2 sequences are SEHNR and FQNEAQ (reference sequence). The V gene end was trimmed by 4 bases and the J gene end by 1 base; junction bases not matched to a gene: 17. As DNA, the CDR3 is TGTGCCAGCAGCTCTCTCCGGGACTACCTAGGGTCCGGCACAGATACGCAGTATTTT. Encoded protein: CASSSLRDYLGSGTDTQYF.

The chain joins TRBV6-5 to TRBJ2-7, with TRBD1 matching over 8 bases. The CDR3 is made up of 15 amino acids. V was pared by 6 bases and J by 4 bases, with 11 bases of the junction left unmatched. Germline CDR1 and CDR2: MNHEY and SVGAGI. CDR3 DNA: TGTGCCAGCAGGGATCCCGGGACAGGCAAATACGAGCAGTACTTC. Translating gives CASRDPGTGKYEQYF.

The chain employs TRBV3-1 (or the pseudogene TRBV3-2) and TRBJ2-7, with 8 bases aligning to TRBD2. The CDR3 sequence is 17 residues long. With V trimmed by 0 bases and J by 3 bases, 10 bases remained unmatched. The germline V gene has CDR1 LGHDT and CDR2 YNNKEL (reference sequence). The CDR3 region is CASSQDRTAGDIYEQYF. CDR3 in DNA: TGTGCCAGCAGCCAAGATCGAACAGCGGGAGATATCTACGAGCAGTACTTC.